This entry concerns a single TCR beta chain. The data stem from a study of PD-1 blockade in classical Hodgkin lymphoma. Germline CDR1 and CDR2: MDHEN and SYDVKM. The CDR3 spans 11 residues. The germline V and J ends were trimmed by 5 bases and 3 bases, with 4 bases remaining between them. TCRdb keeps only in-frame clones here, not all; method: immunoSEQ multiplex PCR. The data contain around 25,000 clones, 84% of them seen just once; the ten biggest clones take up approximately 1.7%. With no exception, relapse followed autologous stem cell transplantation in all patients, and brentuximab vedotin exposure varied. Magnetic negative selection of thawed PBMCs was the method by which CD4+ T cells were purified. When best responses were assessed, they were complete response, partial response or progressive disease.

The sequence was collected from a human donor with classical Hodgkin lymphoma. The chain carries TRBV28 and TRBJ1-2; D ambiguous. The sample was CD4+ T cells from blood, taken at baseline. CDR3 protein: CASSRDYGYTF. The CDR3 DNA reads TGTGCCAGCAGTCGGGACTATGGCTACACCTTC.